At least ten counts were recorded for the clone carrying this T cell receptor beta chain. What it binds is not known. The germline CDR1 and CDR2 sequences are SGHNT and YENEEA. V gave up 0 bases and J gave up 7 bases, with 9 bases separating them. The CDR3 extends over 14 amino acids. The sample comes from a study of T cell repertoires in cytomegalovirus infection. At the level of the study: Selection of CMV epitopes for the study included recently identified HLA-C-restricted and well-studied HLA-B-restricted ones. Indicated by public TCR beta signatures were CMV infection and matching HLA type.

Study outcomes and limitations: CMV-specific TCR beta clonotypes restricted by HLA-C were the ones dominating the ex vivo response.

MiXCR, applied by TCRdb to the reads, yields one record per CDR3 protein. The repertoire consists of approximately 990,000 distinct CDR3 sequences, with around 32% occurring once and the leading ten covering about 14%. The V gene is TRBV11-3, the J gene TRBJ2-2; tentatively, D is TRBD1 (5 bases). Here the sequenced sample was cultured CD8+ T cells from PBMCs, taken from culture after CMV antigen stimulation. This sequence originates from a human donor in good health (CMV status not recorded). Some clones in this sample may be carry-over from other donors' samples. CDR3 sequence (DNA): TGTGCCAGCAGCTTAGACCGACAGCACGGGGAGCTGTTTTTT. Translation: CASSLDRQHGELFF.